This T cell receptor (beta chain) was obtained from a study of cytomegalovirus exposure and HLA in healthy donors. As for the study in general: The 100 to 150 validation repertoires and the roughly 680 first-cohort repertoires shared a platform, a later analysis reported.

The CDR3 runs to 15 residues. Per the germline V gene, CDR1 is ENHRY and CDR2 is SYGVKD. V was pared by 4 bases and J by 4 bases, with 8 bases of the junction left unmatched. Some clones are missing from TCRdb's copy, which holds only in-frame ones; the method was immunoSEQ multiplex PCR. The data contain about 160,000 clones, around nine tenths of them singletons. This clonotype was obtained from a woman younger than 35 in good health and CMV-seronegative. Material for sequencing was PBMCs. This sequence joins TRBV10-3 and TRBJ1-1; TRBD1 agrees at 8 bases. The CDR3 protein is CAISALDRVSTEAFF. As DNA, the CDR3 is TGTGCCATCAGTGCGTTGGACAGGGTTAGCACTGAAGCTTTCTTT.